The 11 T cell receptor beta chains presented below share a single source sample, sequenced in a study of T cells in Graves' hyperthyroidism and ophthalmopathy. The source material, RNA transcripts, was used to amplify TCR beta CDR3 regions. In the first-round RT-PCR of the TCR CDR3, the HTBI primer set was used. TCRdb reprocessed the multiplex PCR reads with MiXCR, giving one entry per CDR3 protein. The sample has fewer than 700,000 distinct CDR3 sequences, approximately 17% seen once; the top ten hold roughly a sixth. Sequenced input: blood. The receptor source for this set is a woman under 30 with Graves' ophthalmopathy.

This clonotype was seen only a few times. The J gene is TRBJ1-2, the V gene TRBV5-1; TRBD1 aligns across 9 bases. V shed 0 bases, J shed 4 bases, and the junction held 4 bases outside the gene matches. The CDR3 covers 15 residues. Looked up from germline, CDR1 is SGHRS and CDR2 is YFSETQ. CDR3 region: CASSLGDRARYGYTF. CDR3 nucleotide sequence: TGCGCCAGCAGCTTGGGGGACAGGGCCCGCTATGGCTACACCTTC.

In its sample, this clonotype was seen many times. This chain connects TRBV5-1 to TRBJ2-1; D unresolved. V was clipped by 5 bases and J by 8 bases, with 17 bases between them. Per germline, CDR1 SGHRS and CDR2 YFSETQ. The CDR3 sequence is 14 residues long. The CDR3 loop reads CASSFGSRGYEQFF. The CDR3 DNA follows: TGCGCCAGCAGTTTTGGGTCCAGAGGTTATGAGCAGTTCTTC.

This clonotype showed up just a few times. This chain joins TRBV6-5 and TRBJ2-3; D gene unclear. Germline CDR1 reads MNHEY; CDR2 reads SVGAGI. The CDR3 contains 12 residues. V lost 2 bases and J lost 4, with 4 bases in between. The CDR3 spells CASSYVADTQYF. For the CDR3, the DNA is TGTGCCAGCAGTTACGTTGCAGATACGCAGTATTTT.

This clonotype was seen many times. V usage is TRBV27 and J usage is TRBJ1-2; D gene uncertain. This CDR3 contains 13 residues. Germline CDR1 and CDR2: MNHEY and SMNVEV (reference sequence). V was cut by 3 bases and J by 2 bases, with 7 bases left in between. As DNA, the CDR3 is TGTGCCAGCAGTTTTGGGAGAAACTATGGCTACACCTTC. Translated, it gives CASSFGRNYGYTF.

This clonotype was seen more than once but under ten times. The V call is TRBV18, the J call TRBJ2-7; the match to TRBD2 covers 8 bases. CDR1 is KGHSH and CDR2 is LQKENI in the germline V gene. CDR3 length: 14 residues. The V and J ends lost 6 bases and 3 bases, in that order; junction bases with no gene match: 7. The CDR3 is CASSPKGTSYEQYF. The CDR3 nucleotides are TGTGCCAGCTCTCCGAAGGGGACTAGCTACGAGCAGTACTTC.

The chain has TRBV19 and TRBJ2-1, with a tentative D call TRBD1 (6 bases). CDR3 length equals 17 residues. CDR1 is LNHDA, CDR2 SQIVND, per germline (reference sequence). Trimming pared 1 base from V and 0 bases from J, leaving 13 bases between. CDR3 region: CASSIGVGQRSYNEQFF. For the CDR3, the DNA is TGTGCCAGTAGTATAGGGGTAGGACAGCGCTCCTACAATGAGCAGTTCTTC.

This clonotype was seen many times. CDR3 nucleotide sequence: TGCGCCAGCAGCTCGAGTCCCGGGACAGTATGGTACGAGCAGTACTTC. Encoded protein: CASSSSPGTVWYEQYF. The chain has TRBV5-1 and TRBJ2-7; 7 bases match TRBD1. The CDR3 sequence is 16 residues long. V shed 3 bases and J 4 bases; nucleotides not matched to a gene: 13. CDR1 is SGHRS and CDR2 is YFSETQ in the germline V gene.

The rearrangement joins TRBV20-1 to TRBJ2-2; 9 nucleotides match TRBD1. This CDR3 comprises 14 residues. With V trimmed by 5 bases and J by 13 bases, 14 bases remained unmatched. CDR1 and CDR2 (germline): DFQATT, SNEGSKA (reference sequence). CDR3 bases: TGCAGTGCTGAGAAGGGGGACAGGGTCACACGGCTGTTTTTT. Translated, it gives CSAEKGDRVTRLFF.

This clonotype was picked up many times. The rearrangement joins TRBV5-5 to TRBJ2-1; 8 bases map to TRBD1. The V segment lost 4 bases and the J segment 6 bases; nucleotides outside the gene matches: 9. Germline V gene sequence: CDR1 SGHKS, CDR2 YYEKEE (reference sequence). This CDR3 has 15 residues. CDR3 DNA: TGTGCCAGCAGCCAGCAGGGGGCTGTGGGCAATGAGCAGTTCTTC. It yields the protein CASSQQGAVGNEQFF.

The CDR3 DNA follows: TGTGCCAGCAGTTTAGCTACAGGAGGGCAAGAGACCCAGTACTTC. Residues: CASSLATGGQETQYF. The rearrangement uses TRBV28 and TRBJ2-5; tentatively, D is TRBD2 (6 bases). Germline-derived CDR1 and CDR2 are MDHEN and SYDVKM. V was trimmed by 2 bases and J by 2 bases, leaving 12 bases between them. This CDR3 spans 15 amino acids.

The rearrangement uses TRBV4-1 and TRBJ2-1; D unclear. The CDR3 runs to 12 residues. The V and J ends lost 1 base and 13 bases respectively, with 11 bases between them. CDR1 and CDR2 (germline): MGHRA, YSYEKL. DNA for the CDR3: TGCGCCAGCAGCCAAGGGAGTAGTGGCCAGTTCTTC. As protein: CASSQGSSGQFF.